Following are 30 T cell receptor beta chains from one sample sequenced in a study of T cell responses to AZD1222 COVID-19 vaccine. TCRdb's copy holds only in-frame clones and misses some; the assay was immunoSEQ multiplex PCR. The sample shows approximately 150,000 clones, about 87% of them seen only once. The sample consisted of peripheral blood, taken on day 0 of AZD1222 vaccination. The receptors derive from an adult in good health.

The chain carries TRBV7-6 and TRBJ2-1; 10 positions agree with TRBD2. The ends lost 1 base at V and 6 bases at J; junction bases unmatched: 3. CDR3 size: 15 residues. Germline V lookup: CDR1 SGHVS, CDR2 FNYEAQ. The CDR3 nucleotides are TGTGCCAGCAGCTTAGGGACTAGCGGCCTCAATGAGCAGTTCTTC. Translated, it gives CASSLGTSGLNEQFF. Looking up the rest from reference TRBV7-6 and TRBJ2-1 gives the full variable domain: GAGVSQSPRYKVTKRGQDVALRCDPISGHVSLYWYRQALGQGPEFLTYFNYEAQQDKSGLPNDRFSAERPEGSISTLTIQRTEQRDSAMYRCASSLGTSGLNEQFFGPGTRLTVL.

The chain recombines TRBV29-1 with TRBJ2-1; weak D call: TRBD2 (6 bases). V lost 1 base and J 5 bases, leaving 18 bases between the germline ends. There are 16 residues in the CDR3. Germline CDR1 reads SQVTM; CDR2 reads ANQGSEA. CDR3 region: CSVEGLRLVADNEQFF. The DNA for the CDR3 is TGCAGCGTTGAAGGACTGAGACTAGTGGCCGACAATGAGCAGTTCTTC.

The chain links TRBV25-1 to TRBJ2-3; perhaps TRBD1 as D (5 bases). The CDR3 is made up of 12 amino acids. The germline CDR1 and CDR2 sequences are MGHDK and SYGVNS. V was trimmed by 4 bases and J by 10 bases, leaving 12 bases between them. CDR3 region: CASSVTAFSQYF. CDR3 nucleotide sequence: TGTGCCAGCAGTGTGACAGCCTTTTCGCAGTATTTT.

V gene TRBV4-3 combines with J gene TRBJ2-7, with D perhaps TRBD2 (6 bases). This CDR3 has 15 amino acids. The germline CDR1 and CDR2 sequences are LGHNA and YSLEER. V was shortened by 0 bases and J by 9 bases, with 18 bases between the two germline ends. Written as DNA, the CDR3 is TGCGCCAGCAGCCAAGATCGGGCGCGGGGCTCGATGCAGTACTTC. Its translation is CASSQDRARGSMQYF.

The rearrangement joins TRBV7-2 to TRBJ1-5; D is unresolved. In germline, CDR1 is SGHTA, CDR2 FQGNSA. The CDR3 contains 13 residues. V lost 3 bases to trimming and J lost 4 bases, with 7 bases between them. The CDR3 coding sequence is TGTGCCAGCAGCTTCGGTCCTAATCAGCCCCAGCATTTT. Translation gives CASSFGPNQPQHF.

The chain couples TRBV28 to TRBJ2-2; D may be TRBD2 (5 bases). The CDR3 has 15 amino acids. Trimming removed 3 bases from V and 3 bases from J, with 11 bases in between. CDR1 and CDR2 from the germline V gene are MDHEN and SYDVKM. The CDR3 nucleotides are TGTGCCAGCAGTTTCTCCGGGAAGTACACCGGGGAGCTGTTTTTT. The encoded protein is CASSFSGKYTGELFF.

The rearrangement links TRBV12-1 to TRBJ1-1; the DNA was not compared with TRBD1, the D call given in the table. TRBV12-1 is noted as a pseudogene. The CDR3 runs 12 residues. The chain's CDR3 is CASSIRGFGAFF. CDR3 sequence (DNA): TGTGCCAGCAGCATCAGGGGATTCGGAGCTTTCTTT.

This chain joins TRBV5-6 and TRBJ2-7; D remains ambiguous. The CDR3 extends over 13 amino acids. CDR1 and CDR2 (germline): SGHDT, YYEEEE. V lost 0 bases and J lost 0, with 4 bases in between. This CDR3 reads CASSLGNSYEQYF. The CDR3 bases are TGTGCCAGCAGCTTGGGCAACTCCTACGAGCAGTACTTC.

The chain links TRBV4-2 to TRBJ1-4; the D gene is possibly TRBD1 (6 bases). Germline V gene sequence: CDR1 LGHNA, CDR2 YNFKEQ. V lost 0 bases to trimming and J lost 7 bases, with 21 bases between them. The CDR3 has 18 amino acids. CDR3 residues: CASSQDPAGGGLGEKLFF. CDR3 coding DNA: TGTGCCAGCAGCCAAGATCCGGCAGGAGGGGGATTAGGTGAAAAACTGTTTTTT.

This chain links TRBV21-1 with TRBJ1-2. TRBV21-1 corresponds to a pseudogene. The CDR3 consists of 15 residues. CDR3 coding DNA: TGTGCCAGCAGCAAAGAATCGAGGGGCTATAATGGCTACACCTTC. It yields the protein CASSKESRGYNGYTF.

The CDR3 loop is CASSAGQGWGRESYEQYF. For the CDR3, the DNA is TGTGCCAGCAGCGCCGGACAGGGATGGGGGCGGGAGTCCTACGAGCAGTACTTC. The chain couples TRBV9 to TRBJ2-7; D may be TRBD1 (8 bases). Germline-derived CDR1 and CDR2 are SGDLS and YYNGEE. Trimming took 3 bases from V and 1 from J, leaving 23 bases between them. There are 18 residues in the CDR3.

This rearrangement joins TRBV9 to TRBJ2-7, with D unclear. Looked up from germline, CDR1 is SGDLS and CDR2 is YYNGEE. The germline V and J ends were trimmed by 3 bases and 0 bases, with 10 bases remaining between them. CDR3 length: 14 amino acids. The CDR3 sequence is CASSGGQISYEQYF. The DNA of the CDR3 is TGTGCCAGCAGCGGTGGCCAGATCTCCTACGAGCAGTACTTC.

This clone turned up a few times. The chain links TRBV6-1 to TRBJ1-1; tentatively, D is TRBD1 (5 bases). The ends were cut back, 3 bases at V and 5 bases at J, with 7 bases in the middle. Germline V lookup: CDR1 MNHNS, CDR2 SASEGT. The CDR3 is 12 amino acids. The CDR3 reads CASSDRVTEAFF. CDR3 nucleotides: TGTGCCAGCAGTGACAGGGTTACTGAAGCTTTCTTT.

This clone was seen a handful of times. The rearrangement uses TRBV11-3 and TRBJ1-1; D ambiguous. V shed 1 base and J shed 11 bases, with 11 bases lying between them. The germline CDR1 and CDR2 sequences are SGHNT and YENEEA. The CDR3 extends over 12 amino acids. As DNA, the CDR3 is TGTGCCAGCAGCTTAGGAGACCTTGGGGCTTTCTTT. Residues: CASSLGDLGAFF. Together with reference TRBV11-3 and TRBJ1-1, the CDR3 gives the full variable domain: EAGVVQSPRYKIIEKKQPVAFWCNPISGHNTLYWYLQNLGQGPELLIRYENEEAVDDSQLPKDRFSAERLKGVDSTLKIQPAELGDSAVYLCASSLGDLGAFFGQGTRLTVV.

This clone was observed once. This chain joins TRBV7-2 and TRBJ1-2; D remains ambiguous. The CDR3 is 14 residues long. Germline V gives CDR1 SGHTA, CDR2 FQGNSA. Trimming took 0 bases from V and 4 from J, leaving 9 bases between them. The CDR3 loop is CASSLAHPGYGYTF. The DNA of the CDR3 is TGTGCCAGCAGCTTAGCGCATCCGGGCTATGGCTACACCTTC. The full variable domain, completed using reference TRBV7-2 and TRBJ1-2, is GAGVSQSPSNKVTEKGKDVELRCDPISGHTALYWYRQSLGQGLEFLIYFQGNSAPDKSGLPSDRFSAERTGGSVSTLTIQRTQQEDSAVYLCASSLAHPGYGYTFGSGTRLTVV.

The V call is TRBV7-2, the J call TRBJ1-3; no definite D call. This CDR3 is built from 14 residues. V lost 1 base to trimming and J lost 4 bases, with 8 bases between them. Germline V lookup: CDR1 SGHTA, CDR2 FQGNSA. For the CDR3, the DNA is TGTGCCAGCAGCTTAGTTTCAGCCGGAAACACCATATATTTT. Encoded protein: CASSLVSAGNTIYF.

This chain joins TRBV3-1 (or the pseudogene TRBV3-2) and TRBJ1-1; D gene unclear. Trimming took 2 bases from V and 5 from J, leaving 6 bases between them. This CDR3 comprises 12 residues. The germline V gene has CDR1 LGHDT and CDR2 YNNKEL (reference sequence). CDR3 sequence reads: CASSQTKTEAFF. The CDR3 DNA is TGTGCCAGCAGCCAAACCAAAACTGAAGCTTTCTTT.

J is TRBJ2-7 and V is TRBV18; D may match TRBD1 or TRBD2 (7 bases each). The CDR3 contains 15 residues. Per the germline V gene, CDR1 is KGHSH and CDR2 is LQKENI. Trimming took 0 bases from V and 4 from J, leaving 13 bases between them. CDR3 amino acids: CASSPPNRGGYEQYF. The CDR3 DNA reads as TGTGCCAGCTCACCACCGAACAGGGGAGGGTACGAGCAGTACTTC.

Written as DNA, the CDR3 is TGTGCCAGCAGCTTGCCTACAGGGGGCGAGGTCGAAAAACTGTTTTTT. Translation: CASSLPTGGEVEKLFF. The chain employs TRBV5-4 and TRBJ1-4; 9 nucleotides align to TRBD1. Trimming took 1 base from V and 8 from J; bases not matched to a gene: 9. The CDR3 totals 16 residues. CDR1 and CDR2 (germline): SGHNT, YYREEE (reference sequence).

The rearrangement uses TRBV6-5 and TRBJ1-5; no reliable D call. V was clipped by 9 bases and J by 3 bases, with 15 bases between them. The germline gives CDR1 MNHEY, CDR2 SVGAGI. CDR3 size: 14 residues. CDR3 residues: CASTYPGVNQPQHF. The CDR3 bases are TGTGCCAGTACTTACCCAGGCGTCAATCAGCCCCAGCATTTT.

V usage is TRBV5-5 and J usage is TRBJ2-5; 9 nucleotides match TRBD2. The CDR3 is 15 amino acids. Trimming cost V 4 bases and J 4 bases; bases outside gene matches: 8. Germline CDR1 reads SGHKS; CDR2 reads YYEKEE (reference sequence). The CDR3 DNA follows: TGTGCCAGCAGCAGCACCGGGACTAGCAGAGAGACCCAGTACTTC. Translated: CASSSTGTSRETQYF.

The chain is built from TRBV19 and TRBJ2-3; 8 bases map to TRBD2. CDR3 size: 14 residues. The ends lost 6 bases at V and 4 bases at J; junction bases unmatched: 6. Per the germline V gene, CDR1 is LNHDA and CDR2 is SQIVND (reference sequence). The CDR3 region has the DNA TGTGCCAGTAGCCCGGGAGGGCCGTCAGATACGCAGTATTTT. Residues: CASSPGGPSDTQYF. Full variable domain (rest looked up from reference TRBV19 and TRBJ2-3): DGGITQSPKYLFRKEGQNVTLSCEQNLNHDAMYWYRQDPGQGLRLIYYSQIVNDFQKGDIAEGYSVSREKKESFPLTVTSAQKNPTAFYLCASSPGGPSDTQYFGPGTRLTVL.

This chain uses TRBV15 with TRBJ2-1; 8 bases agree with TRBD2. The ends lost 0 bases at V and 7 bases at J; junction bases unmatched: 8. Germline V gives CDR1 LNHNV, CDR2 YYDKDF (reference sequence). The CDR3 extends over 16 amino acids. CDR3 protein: CATSRDGAGGRNEQFF. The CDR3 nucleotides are TGTGCCACCAGCAGAGATGGGGCGGGGGGAAGGAATGAGCAGTTCTTC.

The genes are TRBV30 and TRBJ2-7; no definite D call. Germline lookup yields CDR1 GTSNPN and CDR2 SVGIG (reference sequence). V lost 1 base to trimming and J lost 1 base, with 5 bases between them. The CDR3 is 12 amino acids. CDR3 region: CAWSDRSYEQYF. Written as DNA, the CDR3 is TGTGCCTGGAGTGACAGATCCTACGAGCAGTACTTC.

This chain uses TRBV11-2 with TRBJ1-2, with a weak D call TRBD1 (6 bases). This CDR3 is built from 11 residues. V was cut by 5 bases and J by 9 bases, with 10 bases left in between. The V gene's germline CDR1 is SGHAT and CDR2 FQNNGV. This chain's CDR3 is CASSTRDSYTF. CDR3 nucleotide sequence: TGTGCCAGCAGCACTAGGGACAGCTACACCTTC. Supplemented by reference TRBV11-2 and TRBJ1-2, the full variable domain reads EAGVAQSPRYKIIEKRQSVAFWCNPISGHATLYWYQQILGQGPKLLIQFQNNGVVDDSQLPKDRFSAERLKGVDSTLKIQPAKLEDSAVYLCASSTRDSYTFGSGTRLTVV.

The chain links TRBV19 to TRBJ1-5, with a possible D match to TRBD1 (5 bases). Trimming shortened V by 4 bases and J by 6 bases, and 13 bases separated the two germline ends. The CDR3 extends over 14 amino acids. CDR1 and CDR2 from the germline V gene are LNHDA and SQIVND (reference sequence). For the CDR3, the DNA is TGTGCCAGTAGTACCGACAGCGCACGTCAGCCCCAGCATTTT. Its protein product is CASSTDSARQPQHF.

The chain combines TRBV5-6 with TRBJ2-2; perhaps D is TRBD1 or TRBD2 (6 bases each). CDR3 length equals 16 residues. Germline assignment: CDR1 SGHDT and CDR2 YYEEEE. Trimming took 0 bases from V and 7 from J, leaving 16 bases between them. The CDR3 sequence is CASSLELRGRYGELFF. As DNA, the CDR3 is TGTGCCAGCAGCTTGGAGTTACGGGGGCGGTACGGGGAGCTGTTTTTT.

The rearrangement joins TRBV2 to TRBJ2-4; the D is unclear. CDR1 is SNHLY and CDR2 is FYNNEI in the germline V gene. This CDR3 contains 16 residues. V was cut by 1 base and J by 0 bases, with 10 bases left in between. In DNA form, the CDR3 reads TGTGCCAGCAGTGAAGAAATAGCCGGAGCCAAAAACATTCAGTACTTC. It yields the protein CASSEEIAGAKNIQYF.

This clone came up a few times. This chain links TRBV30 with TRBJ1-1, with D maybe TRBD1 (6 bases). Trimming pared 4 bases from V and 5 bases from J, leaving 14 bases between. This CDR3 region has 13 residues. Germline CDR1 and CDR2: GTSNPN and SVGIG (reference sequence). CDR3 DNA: TGTGCCTGGACTAGAACAGGGAGAACTGAAGCTTTCTTT. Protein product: CAWTRTGRTEAFF. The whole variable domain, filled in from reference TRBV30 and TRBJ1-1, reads SQTIHQWPATLVQPVGSPLSLECTVEGTSNPNLYWYRQAAGRGLQLLFYSVGIGQISSEVPQNLSASRPQDRQFILSSKKLLLSDSGFYLCAWTRTGRTEAFFGQGTRLTVV.

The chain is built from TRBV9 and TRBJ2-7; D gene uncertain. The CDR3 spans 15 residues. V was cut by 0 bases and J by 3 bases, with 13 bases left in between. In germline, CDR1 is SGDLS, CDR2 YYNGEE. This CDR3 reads CASSVEEVPGYEQYF. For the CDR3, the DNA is TGTGCCAGCAGCGTAGAGGAAGTCCCGGGCTACGAGCAGTACTTC.